The 2 T cell receptor beta chains below were found in one sample sequenced in a study of PD-1 blockade in classical Hodgkin lymphoma. Clones were sequenced by immunoSEQ multiplex PCR, and TCRdb holds only the in-frame ones, with some missing. The table shows fewer than 45,000 clones, with around 64% occurring only once. Documented time point: cycle 4 day 1 (C4D1), after less than 7 weeks of nivolumab. Each of the patients experienced relapse following autologous stem cell transplantation, and their brentuximab vedotin exposure differed. The sequencing here drew on peripheral blood mononuclear cells (PBMCs), taken before the fourth cycle of nivolumab. All receptors derive from a human donor with classical Hodgkin lymphoma.

The chain has TRBV30 and TRBJ1-2, with unresolved D. Germline V lookup: CDR1 GTSNPN, CDR2 SVGIG (reference sequence). The CDR3 has 17 amino acids. The ends were cut back, 4 bases at V and 2 bases at J, with 23 bases in the middle. CDR3 DNA: TGTGCCTGGAACCGTCCCTTCCTTGGGAGGGCGAACTATGGCTACACCTTC. This codes for CAWNRPFLGRANYGYTF.

The gene calls are TRBV28 and TRBJ2-7; 7 nucleotides line up with TRBD2. This CDR3 has 15 residues. Germline CDR1 and CDR2: MDHEN and SYDVKM. V was pared by 3 bases and J by 1 base, with 6 bases of the junction left unmatched. CDR3 sequence: CASSFREVGSYEQYF. The CDR3, as DNA: TGTGCCAGCAGTTTCCGGGAGGTTGGATCCTACGAGCAGTACTTC.